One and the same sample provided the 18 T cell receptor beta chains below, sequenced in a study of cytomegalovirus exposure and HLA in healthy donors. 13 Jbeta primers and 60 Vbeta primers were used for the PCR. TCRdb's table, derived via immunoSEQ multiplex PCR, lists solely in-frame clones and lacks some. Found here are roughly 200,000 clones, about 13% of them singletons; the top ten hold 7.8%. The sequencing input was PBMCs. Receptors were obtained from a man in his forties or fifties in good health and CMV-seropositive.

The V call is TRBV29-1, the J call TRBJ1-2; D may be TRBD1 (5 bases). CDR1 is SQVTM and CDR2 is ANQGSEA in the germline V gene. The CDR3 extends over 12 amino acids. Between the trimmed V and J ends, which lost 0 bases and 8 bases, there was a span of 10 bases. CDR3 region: CSVEEWRGGYTF. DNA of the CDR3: TGCAGCGTTGAAGAGTGGAGGGGAGGCTACACCTTC.

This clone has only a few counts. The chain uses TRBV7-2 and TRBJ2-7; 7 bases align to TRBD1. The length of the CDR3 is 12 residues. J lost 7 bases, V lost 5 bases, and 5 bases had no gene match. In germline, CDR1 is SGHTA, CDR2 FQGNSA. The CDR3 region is CASSPQGQEQYV. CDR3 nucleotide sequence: TGTGCCAGCAGCCCACAGGGACAGGAGCAGTACGTC.

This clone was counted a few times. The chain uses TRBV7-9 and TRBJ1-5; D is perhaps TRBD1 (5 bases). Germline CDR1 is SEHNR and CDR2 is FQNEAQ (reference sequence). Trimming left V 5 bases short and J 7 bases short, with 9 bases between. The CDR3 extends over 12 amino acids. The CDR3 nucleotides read TGTGCCAGCAGCCTTCAGGGCCAGCCCCAGCATTTT. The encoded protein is CASSLQGQPQHF.

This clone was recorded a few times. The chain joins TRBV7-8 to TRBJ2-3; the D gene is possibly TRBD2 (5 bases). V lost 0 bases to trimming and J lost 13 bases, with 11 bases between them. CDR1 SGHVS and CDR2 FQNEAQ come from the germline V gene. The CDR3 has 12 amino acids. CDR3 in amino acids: CASSLAPPGEYF. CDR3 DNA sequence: TGTGCCAGCAGCTTAGCGCCCCCCGGGGAGTATTTT.

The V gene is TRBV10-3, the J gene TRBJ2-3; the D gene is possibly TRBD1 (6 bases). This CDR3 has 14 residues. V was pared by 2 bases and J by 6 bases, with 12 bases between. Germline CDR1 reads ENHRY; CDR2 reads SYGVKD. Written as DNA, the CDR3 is TGTGCCATCAGTGAGGGCTCGCAGGGGGATACGCAGTATTTT. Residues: CAISEGSQGDTQYF.

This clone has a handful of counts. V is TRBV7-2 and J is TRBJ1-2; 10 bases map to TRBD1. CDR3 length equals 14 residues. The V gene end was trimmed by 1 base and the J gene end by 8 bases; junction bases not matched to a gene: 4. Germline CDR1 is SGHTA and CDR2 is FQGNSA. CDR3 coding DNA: TGTGCCAGCAGCTTAGTTGGGACAGGGGTGGGCTACACCTTC. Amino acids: CASSLVGTGVGYTF. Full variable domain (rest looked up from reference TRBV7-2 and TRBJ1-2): GAGVSQSPSNKVTEKGKDVELRCDPISGHTALYWYRQSLGQGLEFLIYFQGNSAPDKSGLPSDRFSAERTGGSVSTLTIQRTQQEDSAVYLCASSLVGTGVGYTFGSGTRLTVV.

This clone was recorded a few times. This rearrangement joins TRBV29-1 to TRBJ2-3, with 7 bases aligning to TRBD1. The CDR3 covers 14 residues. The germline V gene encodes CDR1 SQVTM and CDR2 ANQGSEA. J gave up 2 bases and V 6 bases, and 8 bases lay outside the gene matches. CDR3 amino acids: CSVRDRALTDTQYF. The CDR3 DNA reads TGCAGCGTAAGAGACAGGGCCCTCACAGATACGCAGTATTTT.

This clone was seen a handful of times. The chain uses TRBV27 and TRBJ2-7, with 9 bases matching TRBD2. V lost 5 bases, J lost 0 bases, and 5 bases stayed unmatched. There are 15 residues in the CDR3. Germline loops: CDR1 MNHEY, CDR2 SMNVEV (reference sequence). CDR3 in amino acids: CASSVGTSFSYEQYF. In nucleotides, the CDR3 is TGTGCCAGCAGTGTCGGGACTAGCTTCTCCTACGAGCAGTACTTC.

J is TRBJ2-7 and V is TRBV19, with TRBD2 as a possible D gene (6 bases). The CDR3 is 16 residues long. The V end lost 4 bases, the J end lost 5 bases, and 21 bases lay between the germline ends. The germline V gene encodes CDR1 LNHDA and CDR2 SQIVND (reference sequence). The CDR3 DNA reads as TGTGCCAGTAGTACCTCCCACCCGGGGGATGTGGACGAGCAGTACTTC. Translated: CASSTSHPGDVDEQYF. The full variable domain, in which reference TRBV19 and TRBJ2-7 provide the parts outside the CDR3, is DGGITQSPKYLFRKEGQNVTLSCEQNLNHDAMYWYRQDPGQGLRLIYYSQIVNDFQKGDIAEGYSVSREKKESFPLTVTSAQKNPTAFYLCASSTSHPGDVDEQYFGPGTRLTVT.

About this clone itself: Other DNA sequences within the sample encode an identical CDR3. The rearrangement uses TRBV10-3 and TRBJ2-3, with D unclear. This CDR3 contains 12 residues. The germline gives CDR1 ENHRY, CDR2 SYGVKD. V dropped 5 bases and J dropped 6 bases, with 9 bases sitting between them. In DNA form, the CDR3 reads TGTGCCATCAGTACCAACACGGATACGCAGTATTTT. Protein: CAISTNTDTQYF.

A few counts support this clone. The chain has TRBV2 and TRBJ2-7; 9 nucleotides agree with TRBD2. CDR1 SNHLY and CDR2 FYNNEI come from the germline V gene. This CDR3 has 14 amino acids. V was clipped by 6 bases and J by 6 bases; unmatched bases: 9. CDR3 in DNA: TGTGCCAGCAGGGACAGACCTAGCGGGGTCGAGCAGTACGTC. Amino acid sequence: CASRDRPSGVEQYV.

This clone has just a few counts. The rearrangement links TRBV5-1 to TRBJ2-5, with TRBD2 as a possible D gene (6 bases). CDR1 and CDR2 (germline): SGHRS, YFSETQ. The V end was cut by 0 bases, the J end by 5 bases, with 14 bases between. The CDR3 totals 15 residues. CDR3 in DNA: TGCGCCAGCAGCTTGGGGCGGGGCTCTTGGGAGACCCAGTACTTC. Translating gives CASSLGRGSWETQYF. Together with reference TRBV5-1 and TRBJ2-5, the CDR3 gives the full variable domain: KAGVTQTPRYLIKTRGQQVTLSCSPISGHRSVSWYQQTPGQGLQFLFEYFSETQRNKGNFPGRFSGRQFSNSRSEMNVSTLELGDSALYLCASSLGRGSWETQYFGPGTRLLVL.

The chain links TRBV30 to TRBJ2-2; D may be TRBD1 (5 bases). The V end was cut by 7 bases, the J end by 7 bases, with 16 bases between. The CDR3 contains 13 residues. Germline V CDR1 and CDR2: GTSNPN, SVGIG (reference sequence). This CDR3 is CASGRGGSGELFF. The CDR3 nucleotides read TGTGCCTCCGGTAGGGGTGGTAGCGGGGAGCTGTTTTTT.

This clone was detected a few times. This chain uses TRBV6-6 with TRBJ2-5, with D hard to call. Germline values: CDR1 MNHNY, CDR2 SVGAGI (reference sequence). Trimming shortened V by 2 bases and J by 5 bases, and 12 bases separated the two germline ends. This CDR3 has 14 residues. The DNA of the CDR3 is TGTGCCAGCAGTTACGATCCGGGTAGGGAGACCCAGTACTTC. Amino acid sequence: CASSYDPGRETQYF.

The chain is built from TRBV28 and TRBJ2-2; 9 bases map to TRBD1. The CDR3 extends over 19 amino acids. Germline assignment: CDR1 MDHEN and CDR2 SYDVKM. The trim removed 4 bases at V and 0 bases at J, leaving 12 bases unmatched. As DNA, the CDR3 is TGTGCCAGCAGTTCGGGGGATAGGGGGACAGGGTCGAACACCGGGGAGCTGTTTTTT. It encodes CASSSGDRGTGSNTGELFF.

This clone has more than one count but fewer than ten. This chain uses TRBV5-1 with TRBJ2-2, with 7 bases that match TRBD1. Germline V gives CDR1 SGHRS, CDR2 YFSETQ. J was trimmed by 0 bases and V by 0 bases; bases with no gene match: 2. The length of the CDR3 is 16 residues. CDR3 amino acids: CASSLGQGSNTGELFF. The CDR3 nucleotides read TGCGCCAGCAGCTTGGGACAGGGATCGAACACCGGGGAGCTGTTTTTT. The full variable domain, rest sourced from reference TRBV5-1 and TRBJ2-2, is KAGVTQTPRYLIKTRGQQVTLSCSPISGHRSVSWYQQTPGQGLQFLFEYFSETQRNKGNFPGRFSGRQFSNSRSEMNVSTLELGDSALYLCASSLGQGSNTGELFFGEGSRLTVL.

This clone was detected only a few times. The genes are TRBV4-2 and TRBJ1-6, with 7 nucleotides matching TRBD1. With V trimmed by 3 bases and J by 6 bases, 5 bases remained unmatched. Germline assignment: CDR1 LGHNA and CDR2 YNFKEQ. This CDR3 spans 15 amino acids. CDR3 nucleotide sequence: TGTGCCAGCAGCCAGCCGGGACAGTCTAATTCACCCCTCCACTTT. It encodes CASSQPGQSNSPLHF.

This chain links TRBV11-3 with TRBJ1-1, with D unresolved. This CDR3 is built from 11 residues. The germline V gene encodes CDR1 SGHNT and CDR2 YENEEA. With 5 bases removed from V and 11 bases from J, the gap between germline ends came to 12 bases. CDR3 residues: CASSPGRGAFF. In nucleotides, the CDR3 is TGTGCCAGCAGCCCAGGCCGAGGGGCTTTCTTT.